A single sample gave rise to the 14 T cell receptor beta chains below, sequenced in a study of technical replicates of blood from a few donors. Here immunoSEQ multiplex PCR was the method, and the copy in TCRdb shows in-frame clones only, minus some. Of about 16,000 clones in the sample, about 87% were seen once. The sample was PBMCs. These receptor sequences come from a human donor in good health.

The V call is TRBV6-5, the J call TRBJ2-1; the D gene is possibly TRBD1 (5 bases). The V end lost 3 bases, the J end lost 9 bases, and 15 bases lay between the germline ends. The germline CDR1 and CDR2 sequences are MNHEY and SVGAGI. The CDR3 length is 14 residues. CDR3 nucleotides: TGTGCCAGCAGTTATTTGTTCCAGGGTGCTGAGCAGTTCTTC. It yields the protein CASSYLFQGAEQFF.

The chain uses TRBV6-6 and TRBJ1-4, with D unclear. The germline V gene has CDR1 MNHNY and CDR2 SVGAGI (reference sequence). The length of the CDR3 is 13 residues. The V end lost 7 bases, the J end lost 5 bases, and 11 bases lay between the germline ends. The CDR3 region is CASKDTGNEKLFF. The CDR3, as DNA: TGTGCCAGCAAAGACACGGGAAATGAAAAACTGTTTTTT.

CDR3 sequence: CASSEARGGRSDTQYF. DNA of the CDR3: TGTGCCAGCAGTGAAGCGCGGGGGGGTCGGTCAGATACGCAGTATTTT. The chain joins TRBV6-1 to TRBJ2-3; 9 bases agree with TRBD2. The CDR3 runs 16 residues. Per germline, CDR1 MNHNS and CDR2 SASEGT. V shed 0 bases, J shed 4 bases, and the junction held 5 bases outside the gene matches.

The chain recombines TRBV10-3 with TRBJ2-5; 14 bases line up with TRBD2. CDR1 and CDR2 from the germline V gene are ENHRY and SYGVKD. V shed 10 bases and J 1 base; nucleotides not matched to a gene: 5. CDR3 length: 15 residues. The CDR3 here is CATGGLAGVQETQYF. CDR3 bases: TGTGCCACCGGGGGACTAGCGGGAGTCCAAGAGACCCAGTACTTC.

The rearrangement uses TRBV18 and TRBJ2-3, with TRBD2 identical over 10 bases. V shed 5 bases and J 0 bases; nucleotides not matched to a gene: 14. The CDR3 is 19 residues long. Germline lookup yields CDR1 KGHSH and CDR2 LQKENI. CDR3 amino acids: CASSSRRASGSTSTDTQYF. The CDR3, as DNA: TGTGCCAGCTCATCTAGGAGGGCTAGCGGGAGCACTAGCACAGATACGCAGTATTTT.

The gene calls are TRBV14 and TRBJ2-1; 8 nucleotides match TRBD2. The CDR3 runs to 13 residues. The germline V gene encodes CDR1 SGHDN and CDR2 FVKESK. V lost 6 bases and J lost 7; bases outside the gene matches: 5. CDR3 in amino acids: CASSREGENEQFF. The DNA for the CDR3 is TGTGCCAGCAGTCGGGAGGGGGAAAATGAGCAGTTCTTC.

The chain carries TRBV6-4 and TRBJ2-2; perhaps TRBD1 as D (5 bases). Germline V lookup: CDR1 MRHNA, CDR2 SNTAGT. CDR3 length: 16 amino acids. V was shortened by 0 bases and J by 6 bases, with 14 bases between the two germline ends. The CDR3: CASSDSNLGAPGELFF. The CDR3 DNA sequence: TGTGCCAGCAGTGACTCGAACCTAGGGGCACCCGGGGAGCTGTTTTTT.

The gene calls are TRBV5-3 and TRBJ2-1; possible D gene TRBD2, 6 bases. TRBV5-3 is given ORF status, its function remaining uncertain. V was shortened by 4 bases and J by 8 bases, with 19 bases between the two germline ends. This CDR3 is 15 amino acids long. CDR3: CARSAGTGVGYEQFF. The CDR3 nucleotides read TGTGCCAGAAGCGCCGGGACTGGTGTTGGGTATGAGCAGTTCTTC.

The chain combines TRBV5-6 with TRBJ2-7, with 11 positions matching TRBD2. The CDR3 consists of 16 residues. The germline gives CDR1 SGHDT, CDR2 YYEEEE. With 3 bases clipped from V and 4 bases from J, the junction kept 9 bases outside the gene matches. This CDR3 is CASSSKLAGVRYEQYF. CDR3 coding DNA: TGTGCCAGCAGCTCGAAACTAGCGGGAGTACGTTACGAGCAGTACTTC.

This clone is a singleton in its sample. The chain has TRBV5-1 and TRBJ1-1; D remains unclear. CDR3 length equals 13 residues. Trimming took off 2 bases at V and 3 bases at J, with 8 bases between the two ends. Germline-derived CDR1 and CDR2 are SGHRS and YFSETQ. CDR3 DNA sequence: TGCGCCAGCAGCTTCGGCGGAGACACTGAAGCTTTCTTT. It translates to CASSFGGDTEAFF.

The chain carries TRBV10-3 and TRBJ2-2; tentatively, D is TRBD2 (7 bases). Trimming cost V 11 bases and J 0 bases, with 19 bases left between them. Germline CDR1 is ENHRY and CDR2 is SYGVKD. The CDR3 length is 16 residues. The CDR3 spells CASIGGDTANTGELFF. CDR3 in DNA: TGTGCCTCGATAGGGGGGGACACCGCGAACACCGGGGAGCTGTTTTTT.

The chain couples TRBV6-4 to TRBJ1-2; D uncertain. V lost 2 bases, J lost 6 bases, and 7 bases lay in between. Germline CDR1 and CDR2: MRHNA and SNTAGT. The CDR3 is 12 amino acids. CDR3 DNA sequence: TGTGCCAGCAGTGACACCGGGAATGGCTACACCTTC. Its protein product is CASSDTGNGYTF.

The CDR3: CASSIRSSGRSNYEQYF. For the CDR3, the DNA is TGTGCCAGCAGCATACGGTCTAGCGGGAGATCTAACTACGAGCAGTACTTC. V gene TRBV21-1 combines with J gene TRBJ2-7; TRBD2 was called by the table and not checked on the DNA. TRBV21-1 is a documented pseudogene. This CDR3 comprises 17 residues.

The chain carries TRBV9 and TRBJ2-3; D gene unclear. The germline gives CDR1 SGDLS, CDR2 YYNGEE. The V and J ends lost 0 bases and 1 base respectively, with 9 bases between them. The CDR3 loop spans 15 amino acids. This chain's CDR3 is CASSVDPIGTDTQYF. CDR3 DNA sequence: TGTGCCAGCAGCGTAGACCCGATAGGCACAGATACGCAGTATTTT.